Below, 5 T cell receptor beta chains from the same sample are listed, as sequenced in a study of shared clonotypes between healthy human individuals. The table came from immunoSEQ multiplex PCR; TCRdb's copy has only in-frame clones and leaves some out. The data contain roughly 2,500,000 clones, 93% of them singletons. Sequencing used naive CD4+ T cells from PBMCs. The sample's subset: CD45RA+ positively selected. The receptors here all came from a man aged 18 to 30 in good health. Some clones in this sample may be carry-over from other donors' samples.

The chain carries TRBV6-1 and TRBJ2-5, with D maybe TRBD1 (6 bases). The length of the CDR3 is 15 residues. With 7 bases removed from V and 5 bases from J, the gap between germline ends came to 20 bases. Germline V gene sequence: CDR1 MNHNS, CDR2 SASEGT. Written as DNA, the CDR3 is TGTGCCAGCATCTGGAAGCCAGGGGTGGGGGAGACCCAGTACTTC. Its translation: CASIWKPGVGETQYF.

Of note for this clone: The sample carries other DNA sequences with the same CDR3. The gene calls are TRBV5-1 and TRBJ2-5; tentative D call: TRBD2 (6 bases). Germline lookup yields CDR1 SGHRS and CDR2 YFSETQ. The CDR3 is made up of 14 amino acids. Trimming took off 0 bases at V and 4 bases at J, with 10 bases between the two ends. CDR3 residues: CASSLVEGGETQYF. CDR3 sequence (DNA): TGCGCCAGCAGCTTGGTAGAGGGAGGAGAGACCCAGTACTTC.

The chain employs TRBV4-3 and TRBJ1-4; D remains ambiguous. The V and J ends lost 0 bases and 7 bases respectively, with 9 bases between them. Germline lookup yields CDR1 LGHNA and CDR2 YSLEER. The CDR3 contains 14 residues. CDR3 region: CASSQDVRGEKLFF. Here the CDR3 DNA reads TGCGCCAGCAGCCAAGATGTCAGAGGTGAAAAACTGTTTTTT.

The V call is TRBV18, the J call TRBJ2-3; 9 bases are shared with TRBD2. The germline V gene encodes CDR1 KGHSH and CDR2 LQKENI. Trimming removed 5 bases from V and 14 bases from J; junction bases left unmatched: 14. The CDR3 length is 14 residues. The CDR3 protein is CASSTLAGTTESYF. CDR3 DNA: TGTGCCAGCTCAACCCTAGCGGGGACAACGGAGTCGTATTTT.

The rearrangement uses TRBV10-3 and TRBJ2-5; possibly TRBD2 for D (5 bases). The V gene's germline CDR1 is ENHRY and CDR2 SYGVKD. V was cut by 4 bases and J by 4 bases, with 13 bases left in between. The CDR3 contains 14 residues. This chain's CDR3 is CAISGEGLGETQYF. The CDR3 DNA reads TGTGCCATCAGTGGCGAGGGCCTCGGAGAGACCCAGTACTTC.